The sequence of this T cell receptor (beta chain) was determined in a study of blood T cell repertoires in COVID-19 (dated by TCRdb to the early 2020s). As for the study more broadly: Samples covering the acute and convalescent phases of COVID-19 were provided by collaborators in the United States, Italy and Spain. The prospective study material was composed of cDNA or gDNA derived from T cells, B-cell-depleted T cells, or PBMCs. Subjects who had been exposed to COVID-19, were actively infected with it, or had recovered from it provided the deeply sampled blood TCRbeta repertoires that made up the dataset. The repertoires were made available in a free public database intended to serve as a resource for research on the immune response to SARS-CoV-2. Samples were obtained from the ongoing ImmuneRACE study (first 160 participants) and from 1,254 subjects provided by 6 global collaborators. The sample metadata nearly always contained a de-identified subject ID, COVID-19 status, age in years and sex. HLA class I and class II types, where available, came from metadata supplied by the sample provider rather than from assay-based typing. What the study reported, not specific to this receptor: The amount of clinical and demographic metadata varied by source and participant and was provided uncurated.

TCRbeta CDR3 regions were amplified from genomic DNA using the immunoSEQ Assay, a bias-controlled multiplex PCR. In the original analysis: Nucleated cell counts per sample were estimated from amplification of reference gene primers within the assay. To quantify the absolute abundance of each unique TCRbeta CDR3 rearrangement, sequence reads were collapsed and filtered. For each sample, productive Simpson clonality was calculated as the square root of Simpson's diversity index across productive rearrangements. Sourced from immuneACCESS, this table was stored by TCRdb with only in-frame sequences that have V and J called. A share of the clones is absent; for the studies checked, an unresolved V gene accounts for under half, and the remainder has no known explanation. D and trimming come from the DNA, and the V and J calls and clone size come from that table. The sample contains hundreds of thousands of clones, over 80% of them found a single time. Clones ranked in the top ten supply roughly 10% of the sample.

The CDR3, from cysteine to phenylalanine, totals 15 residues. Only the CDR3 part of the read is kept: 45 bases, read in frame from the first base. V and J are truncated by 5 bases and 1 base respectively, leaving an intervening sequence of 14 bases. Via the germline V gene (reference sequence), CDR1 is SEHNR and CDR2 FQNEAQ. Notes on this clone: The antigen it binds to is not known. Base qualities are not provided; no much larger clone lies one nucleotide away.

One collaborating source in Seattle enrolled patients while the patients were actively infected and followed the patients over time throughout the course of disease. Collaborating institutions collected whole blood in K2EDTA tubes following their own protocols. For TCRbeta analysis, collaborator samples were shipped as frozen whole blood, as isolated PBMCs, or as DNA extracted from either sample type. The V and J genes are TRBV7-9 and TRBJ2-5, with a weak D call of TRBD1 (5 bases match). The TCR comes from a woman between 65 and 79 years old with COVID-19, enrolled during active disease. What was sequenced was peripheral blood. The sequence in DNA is TGTGCCAGCAGCCAAATAGGACACCTCCAAGAGACCCAGTACTTC. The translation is CASSQIGHLQETQYF.